A single sample gave rise to the 24 T cell receptor beta chains below, sequenced in a study of blood T cell repertoires in COVID-19. Clones were read by immunoSEQ multiplex PCR, and TCRdb kept only the in-frame ones, dropping some. Of about 55,000 clones listed, 85% to 90% are singletons. Source material: peripheral blood. The receptors were sampled from a man between 65 and 80 years old with acute or convalescent COVID-19.

The chain has TRBV7-8 and TRBJ1-1; possibly TRBD1 for D (5 bases). The CDR3 is made up of 12 amino acids. CDR1 is SGHVS, CDR2 FQNEAQ, per germline. The germline V and J ends were trimmed by 10 bases and 11 bases, with 20 bases remaining between them. The CDR3 sequence: CATGRGQGRAFF. As DNA, the CDR3 is TGTGCCACCGGTAGGGGCCAAGGCCGGGCTTTCTTT. The full variable domain, in which reference TRBV7-8 and TRBJ1-1 provide the parts outside the CDR3, is GAGVSQSPRYKVAKRGQDVALRCDPISGHVSLFWYQQALGQGPEFLTYFQNEAQLDKSGLPSDRFFAERPEGSVSTLKIQRTQQEDSAVYLCATGRGQGRAFFGQGTRLTVV.

The rearrangement links TRBV7-9 to TRBJ2-5; D not certain. CDR1 SEHNR and CDR2 FQNEAQ come from the germline V gene (reference sequence). Between the trimmed V and J ends, which lost 4 bases and 0 bases, there was a span of 9 bases. This CDR3 has 14 amino acids. The CDR3, as DNA: TGTGCCAGCAGCTCAAAGAGGAACCAAGAGACCCAGTACTTC. This sequence encodes CASSSKRNQETQYF. The full variable domain, rest sourced from reference TRBV7-9 and TRBJ2-5, is DTGVSQNPRHKITKRGQNVTFRCDPISEHNRLYWYRQTLGQGPEFLTYFQNEAQLEKSRLLSDRFSAERPKGSFSTLEIQRTEQGDSAMYLCASSSKRNQETQYFGPGTRLLVL.

The chain joins TRBV5-4 to TRBJ2-2; maybe TRBD1 (5 bases). The CDR3 runs 16 residues. Deletions cut 3 bases from V and 8 bases from J, with 20 bases between. The germline V gene encodes CDR1 SGHNT and CDR2 YYREEE (reference sequence). DNA of the CDR3: TGTGCCAGCAGCTCCGGCCCCGCAGGGCTGTCGGGGGAGCTGTTTTTT. It is translated as CASSSGPAGLSGELFF.

The chain couples TRBV5-4 to TRBJ2-5; 11 bases agree with TRBD2. Looked up from germline, CDR1 is SGHNT and CDR2 is YYREEE (reference sequence). Trimming at V came to 4 bases and at J to 5 bases, leaving 10 bases not matched to a gene. CDR3 size: 16 residues. The CDR3 region is CASSAQTSGGKETQYF. CDR3 in DNA: TGTGCCAGCAGCGCTCAAACTAGCGGGGGTAAGGAGACCCAGTACTTC. The variable domain in full, completed from reference TRBV5-4 and TRBJ2-5, reads ETGVTQSPTHLIKTRGQQVTLRCSSQSGHNTVSWYQQALGQGPQFIFQYYREEENGRGNFPPRFSGLQFPNYSSELNVNALELDDSALYLCASSAQTSGGKETQYFGPGTRLLVL.

CDR3 protein: CASSLDPRGSYNEQFF. DNA for the CDR3: TGTGCCAGCAGCTTGGACCCCAGGGGCTCCTACAATGAGCAGTTCTTC. The V and J genes are TRBV5-4 and TRBJ2-1; maybe TRBD1 (6 bases). Germline values: CDR1 SGHNT, CDR2 YYREEE (reference sequence). V lost 0 bases and J lost 0, with 10 bases in between. This CDR3 is 16 amino acids long.

The V and J genes are TRBV7-8 and TRBJ2-5; 9 nucleotides agree with TRBD2. Unmatched junction bases numbered 7, after V lost 9 bases and J lost 2 bases. Germline V gene lookup returns CDR1 SGHVS and CDR2 FQNEAQ. This CDR3 region has 14 residues. The CDR3 loop is CASRSGSNQETQYF. Here the CDR3 DNA reads TGTGCCAGTCGTAGCGGGAGTAATCAAGAGACCCAGTACTTC.

This chain uses TRBV18 with TRBJ2-3; 7 bases map to TRBD1. V shed 6 bases, J shed 2 bases, and the junction held 2 bases outside the gene matches. Germline CDR1 is KGHSH and CDR2 is LQKENI. The CDR3 consists of 13 residues. CDR3 protein: CASSGQITDTQYF. CDR3 DNA sequence: TGTGCCAGCTCGGGACAGATCACAGATACGCAGTATTTT.

The chain is built from TRBV18 and TRBJ2-1; D is undetermined. This CDR3 has 18 residues. Trimming removed 0 bases at V and 6 bases at J, with 21 bases between. CDR1 is KGHSH, CDR2 LQKENI, per germline. The CDR3 DNA sequence: TGTGCCAGCTCACCACCGGTCATTGACTTCCGTTCGGTCAATGAGCAGTTCTTC. Translating it yields CASSPPVIDFRSVNEQFF. The full variable domain, rest sourced from reference TRBV18 and TRBJ2-1, is NAGVMQNPRHLVRRRGQEARLRCSPMKGHSHVYWYRQLPEEGLKFMVYLQKENIIDESGMPKERFSAEFPKEGPSILRIQQVVRGDSAAYFCASSPPVIDFRSVNEQFFGPGTRLTVL.

This clone was found once. The rearrangement links TRBV5-1 to TRBJ1-5; a possible D gene is TRBD1 (5 bases). Trimming removed 0 bases at V and 0 bases at J, with 10 bases between. The CDR3 consists of 16 residues. The germline V gene has CDR1 SGHRS and CDR2 YFSETQ. For the CDR3, the DNA is TGCGCCAGCAGCTTGGAGGGGTACAATAGCAATCAGCCCCAGCATTTT. It is translated as CASSLEGYNSNQPQHF.

The chain has TRBV27 and TRBJ1-4; 10 positions match TRBD1. The CDR3 extends over 14 amino acids. V was clipped by 5 bases and J by 7 bases; unmatched bases: 4. CDR1 MNHEY and CDR2 SMNVEV come from the germline V gene (reference sequence). Here the CDR3 reads CASSPTGGTEKLFF. CDR3 bases: TGTGCCAGCAGTCCGACAGGGGGCACTGAAAAACTGTTTTTT.

This clone was recorded a few times. This rearrangement joins TRBV11-3 to TRBJ1-1, with D tentatively TRBD1 (6 bases). The V end was cut by 2 bases, the J end by 1 base, with 11 bases between. The CDR3 is made up of 15 amino acids. The V gene's germline CDR1 is SGHNT and CDR2 YENEEA. The CDR3 is CASSLSGGANTEAFF. In nucleotides, the CDR3 is TGTGCCAGCAGCTTAAGTGGGGGCGCGAACACTGAAGCTTTCTTT.

CDR3 nucleotides: TGTGCCGCCGCCTCGGGGGGTTTGAACACTGAAGCTTTCTTT. This sequence encodes CAAASGGLNTEAFF. The chain uses TRBV6-6 and TRBJ1-1, with a weak D call TRBD1 (5 bases). There are 14 residues in the CDR3. Germline V CDR1 and CDR2: MNHNY, SVGAGI (reference sequence). Trimming took 11 bases from V and 0 from J, leaving 16 bases between them.

The chain joins TRBV28 to TRBJ1-1, with a possible D match to TRBD1 (6 bases). Trimming took 3 bases from V and 1 from J, leaving 9 bases between them. The CDR3 extends over 14 amino acids. The V gene's germline CDR1 is MDHEN and CDR2 SYDVKM. Here the CDR3 reads CASSLRGTNTEAFF. The CDR3, as DNA: TGTGCCAGCAGTTTGAGGGGGACGAACACTGAAGCTTTCTTT. Full variable domain (rest looked up from reference TRBV28 and TRBJ1-1): DVKVTQSSRYLVKRTGEKVFLECVQDMDHENMFWYRQDPGLGLRLIYFSYDVKMKEKGDIPEGYSVSREKKERFSLILESASTNQTSMYLCASSLRGTNTEAFFGQGTRLTVV.

The CDR3 coding sequence is TGTGCCACCAGCATCCAGGGAGGAACTGAAGCTTTCTTT. Translation: CATSIQGGTEAFF. The chain couples TRBV15 to TRBJ1-1, with D possibly being TRBD1 (5 bases). Looked up from germline, CDR1 is LNHNV and CDR2 is YYDKDF (reference sequence). The CDR3 runs 13 residues. V was cut by 4 bases and J by 5 bases, with 11 bases left in between.

The CDR3 spells CASSTSTGELFF. As DNA, the CDR3 is TGTGCCAGCAGTACTAGCACCGGGGAGCTGTTTTTT. This chain joins TRBV5-4 and TRBJ2-2; TRBD2 is a possible D gene (5 bases). The CDR3 sequence is 12 residues long. V lost 5 bases and J 4 bases, leaving 6 bases between the germline ends. CDR1 is SGHNT and CDR2 is YYREEE in the germline V gene (reference sequence). The variable domain in full, completed from reference TRBV5-4 and TRBJ2-2, reads ETGVTQSPTHLIKTRGQQVTLRCSSQSGHNTVSWYQQALGQGPQFIFQYYREEENGRGNFPPRFSGLQFPNYSSELNVNALELDDSALYLCASSTSTGELFFGEGSRLTVL.

The CDR3 here is CAIHQIWQYF. CDR3 DNA: TGTGCCATCCATCAAATTTGGCAGTACTTC. This chain joins TRBV19 and TRBJ2-7; D uncertain. The germline V gene has CDR1 LNHDA and CDR2 SQIVND (reference sequence). Trimming stripped 10 bases from V and 9 bases from J, with 13 bases between. This CDR3 comprises 10 residues. The variable domain in full, with the rest retrieved from reference TRBV19 and TRBJ2-7, is DGGITQSPKYLFRKEGQNVTLSCEQNLNHDAMYWYRQDPGQGLRLIYYSQIVNDFQKGDIAEGYSVSREKKESFPLTVTSAQKNPTAFYLCAIHQIWQYFGPGTRLTVT.

The sample holds a few counts of this clone. The chain combines TRBV5-5 with TRBJ2-1; 13 bases line up with TRBD2. V lost 2 bases to trimming and J lost 8 bases; unmatched junction nucleotides: 1. The CDR3 covers 14 residues. Germline lookup yields CDR1 SGHKS and CDR2 YYEKEE (reference sequence). The CDR3 DNA reads as TGTGCCAGCAGCTTTGGACTAGCGGGAGATGAGCAGTTCTTC. Translating it yields CASSFGLAGDEQFF.

The chain links TRBV12-3 or TRBV12-4 to TRBJ1-2; D unclear. The CDR3 sequence is 12 residues long. V was trimmed by 1 base and J by 5 bases, leaving 5 bases between them. The DNA of the CDR3 is TGTGCCAGCAGTTTAGGGCGGTATGGCTACACCTTC. Protein sequence: CASSLGRYGYTF.

This clone was found a few times. The rearrangement uses TRBV27 and TRBJ1-6; D perhaps matches TRBD1 (5 bases). The germline V gene encodes CDR1 MNHEY and CDR2 SMNVEV (reference sequence). The CDR3 extends over 14 amino acids. V lost 7 bases, J lost 8 bases, and 15 bases lay in between. This chain's CDR3 is CASTYDSSHSPLHF. For the CDR3, the DNA is TGTGCCAGCACCTATGACAGTTCTCATTCACCCCTCCACTTT.

The genes are TRBV5-1 and TRBJ1-4; 10 bases map to TRBD1. The junction had 2 bases not matched to a gene; V was cut back by 3 bases and J by 3 bases. In germline, CDR1 is SGHRS, CDR2 YFSETQ. The CDR3 is 15 residues long. The CDR3 DNA reads TGCGCCAGCAGCTCAGGGACAGGGGCTAATGAAAAACTGTTTTTT. It translates to CASSSGTGANEKLFF.

This chain joins TRBV5-1 and TRBJ1-1, with D maybe TRBD1 (5 bases). Germline V CDR1 and CDR2: SGHRS, YFSETQ. The V end was cut by 5 bases, the J end by 4 bases, with 12 bases between. This CDR3 comprises 13 residues. The CDR3 sequence: CASRRGESTEAFF. In nucleotides, the CDR3 is TGCGCCAGCAGGCGGGGCGAGAGCACTGAAGCTTTCTTT.

This chain links TRBV27 with TRBJ2-7; TRBD1 matches 7 bases. CDR1 and CDR2 from the germline V gene are MNHEY and SMNVEV (reference sequence). The CDR3 has 16 residues. Trimming removed 6 bases from V and 0 bases from J; junction bases left unmatched: 11. The CDR3 loop is CASSPPDAGGSYEQYF. The CDR3 bases are TGTGCCAGCAGCCCACCGGATGCAGGGGGCTCCTACGAGCAGTACTTC.

This chain uses TRBV7-8 with TRBJ1-1; TRBD1 matches at 10 bases. The CDR3 spans 13 residues. Germline-derived CDR1 and CDR2 are SGHVS and FQNEAQ. With 5 bases clipped from V and 10 bases from J, the junction kept 7 bases outside the gene matches. This chain's CDR3 is CASSLDRGPLAFF. Here the CDR3 DNA reads TGTGCCAGCAGCCTCGACAGGGGGCCGTTAGCTTTCTTT.

The chain uses TRBV7-9 and TRBJ2-5; a weak D match, TRBD1 (5 bases). Germline CDR1 is SEHNR and CDR2 is FQNEAQ (reference sequence). The CDR3 has 14 amino acids. Trimming shortened V by 5 bases and J by 1 base, and 11 bases separated the two germline ends. The CDR3 here is CASSLQGSQETQYF. The CDR3 region has the DNA TGTGCCAGCAGCCTCCAGGGTTCCCAAGAGACCCAGTACTTC.